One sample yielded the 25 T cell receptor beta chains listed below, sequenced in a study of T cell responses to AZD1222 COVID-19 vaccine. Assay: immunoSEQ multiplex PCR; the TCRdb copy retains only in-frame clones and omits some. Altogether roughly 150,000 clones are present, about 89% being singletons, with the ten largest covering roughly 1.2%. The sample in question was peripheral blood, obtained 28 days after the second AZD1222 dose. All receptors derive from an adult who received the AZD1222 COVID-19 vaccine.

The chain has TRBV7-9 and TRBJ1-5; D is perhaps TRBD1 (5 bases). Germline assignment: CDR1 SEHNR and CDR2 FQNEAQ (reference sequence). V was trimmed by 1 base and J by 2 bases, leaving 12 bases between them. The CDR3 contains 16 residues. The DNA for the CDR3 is TGTGCCAGCAGCTTAGTAGGCGAAGGGGGCAATCAGCCCCAGCATTTT. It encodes CASSLVGEGGNQPQHF.

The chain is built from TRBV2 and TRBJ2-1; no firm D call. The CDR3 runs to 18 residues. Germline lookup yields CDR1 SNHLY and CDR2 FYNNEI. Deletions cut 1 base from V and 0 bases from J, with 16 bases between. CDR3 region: CASSEVTPWKNSYNEQFF. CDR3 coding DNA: TGTGCCAGCAGTGAAGTAACTCCCTGGAAGAACTCCTACAATGAGCAGTTCTTC.

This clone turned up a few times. The CDR3 bases are TGTGCCTCTCATGGGGGGGTAAATCAGCCCCAGCATTTT. Translation gives CASHGGVNQPQHF. The rearrangement links TRBV6-5 to TRBJ1-5, with TRBD1 as a possible D gene (5 bases). V lost 11 bases and J lost 4, with 15 bases in between. Germline V gene lookup returns CDR1 MNHEY and CDR2 SVGAGI. The CDR3 is 13 amino acids.

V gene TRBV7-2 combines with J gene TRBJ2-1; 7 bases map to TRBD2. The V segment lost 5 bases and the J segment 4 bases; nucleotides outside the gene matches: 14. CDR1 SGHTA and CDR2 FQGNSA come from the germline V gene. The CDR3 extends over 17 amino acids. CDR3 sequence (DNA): TGTGCCAGCAGCGCCCGGGAGCGCCTAGCGGAATACAATGAGCAGTTCTTC. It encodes CASSARERLAEYNEQFF.

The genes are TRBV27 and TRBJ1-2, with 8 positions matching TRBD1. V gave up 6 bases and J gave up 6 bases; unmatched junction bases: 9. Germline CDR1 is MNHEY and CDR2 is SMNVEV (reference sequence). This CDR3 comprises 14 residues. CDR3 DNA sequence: TGTGCCAGCAGCATTGACAGGGGAGCACATGGCTACACCTTC. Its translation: CASSIDRGAHGYTF.

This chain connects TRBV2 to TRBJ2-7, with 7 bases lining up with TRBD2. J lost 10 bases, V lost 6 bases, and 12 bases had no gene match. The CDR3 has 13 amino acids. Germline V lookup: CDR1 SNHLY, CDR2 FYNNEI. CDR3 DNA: TGTGCCAGCAGAGATAGCGGGCGAACGGATCAGTACTTC. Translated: CASRDSGRTDQYF.

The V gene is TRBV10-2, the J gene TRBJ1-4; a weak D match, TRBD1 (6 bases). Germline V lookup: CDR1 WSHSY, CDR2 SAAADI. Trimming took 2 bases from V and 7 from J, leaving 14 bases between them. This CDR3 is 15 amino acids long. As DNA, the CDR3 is TGCGCCAGCAGTGAGGTTTCGGGGGGCGGTGAAAAACTGTTTTTT. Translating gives CASSEVSGGGEKLFF.

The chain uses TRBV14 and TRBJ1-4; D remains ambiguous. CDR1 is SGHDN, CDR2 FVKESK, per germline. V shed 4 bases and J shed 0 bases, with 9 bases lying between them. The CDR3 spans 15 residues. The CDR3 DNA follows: TGTGCCAGCAGCCGCAACGGTGCAACTAATGAAAAACTGTTTTTT. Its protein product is CASSRNGATNEKLFF.

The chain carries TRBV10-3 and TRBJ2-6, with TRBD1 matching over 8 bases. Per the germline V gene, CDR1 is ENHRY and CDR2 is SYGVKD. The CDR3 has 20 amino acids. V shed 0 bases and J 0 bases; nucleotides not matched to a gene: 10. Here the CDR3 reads CAISESSGRGLSSGANVLTF. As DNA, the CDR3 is TGTGCCATCAGTGAGTCGAGTGGCAGGGGGCTGAGCTCTGGGGCCAACGTCCTGACTTTC.

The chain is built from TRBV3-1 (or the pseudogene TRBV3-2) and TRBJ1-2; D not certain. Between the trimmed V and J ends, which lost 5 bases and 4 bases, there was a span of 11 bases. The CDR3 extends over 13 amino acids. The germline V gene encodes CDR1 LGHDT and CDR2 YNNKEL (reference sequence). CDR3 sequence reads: CASSSRAPYGYTF. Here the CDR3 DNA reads TGTGCCAGCAGCAGCCGGGCCCCCTATGGCTACACCTTC.

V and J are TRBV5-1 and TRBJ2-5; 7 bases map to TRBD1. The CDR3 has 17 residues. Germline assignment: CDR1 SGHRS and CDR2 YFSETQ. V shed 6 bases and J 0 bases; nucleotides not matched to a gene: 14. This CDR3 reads CASKQNRGMRYQETQYF. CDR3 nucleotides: TGCGCCAGCAAGCAGAACAGGGGAATGAGGTACCAAGAGACCCAGTACTTC.

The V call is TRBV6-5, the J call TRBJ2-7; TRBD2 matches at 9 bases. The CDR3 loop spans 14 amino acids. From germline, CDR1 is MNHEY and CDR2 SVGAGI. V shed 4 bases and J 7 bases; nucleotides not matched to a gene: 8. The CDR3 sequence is CASSWRGRAGEQYF. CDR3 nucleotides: TGTGCCAGCAGTTGGCGCGGGAGGGCCGGAGAGCAGTACTTC.

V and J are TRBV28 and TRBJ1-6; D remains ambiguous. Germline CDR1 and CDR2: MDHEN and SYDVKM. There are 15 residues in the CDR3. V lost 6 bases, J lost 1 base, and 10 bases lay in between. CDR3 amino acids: CASSERVSYNSPLHF. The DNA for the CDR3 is TGTGCCAGCAGCGAGAGGGTGTCCTATAATTCACCCCTCCACTTT.

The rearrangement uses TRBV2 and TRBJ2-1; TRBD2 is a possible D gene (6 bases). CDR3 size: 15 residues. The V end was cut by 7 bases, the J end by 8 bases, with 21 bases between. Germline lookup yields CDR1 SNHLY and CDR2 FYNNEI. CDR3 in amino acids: CASTGGRRGAYEQFF. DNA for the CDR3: TGTGCCAGCACTGGCGGGCGGAGGGGAGCCTATGAGCAGTTCTTC. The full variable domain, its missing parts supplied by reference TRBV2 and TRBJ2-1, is EPEVTQTPSHQVTQMGQEVILRCVPISNHLYFYWYRQILGQKVEFLVSFYNNEISEKSEIFDDQFSVERPDGSNFTLKIRSTKLEDSAMYFCASTGGRRGAYEQFFGPGTRLTVL.

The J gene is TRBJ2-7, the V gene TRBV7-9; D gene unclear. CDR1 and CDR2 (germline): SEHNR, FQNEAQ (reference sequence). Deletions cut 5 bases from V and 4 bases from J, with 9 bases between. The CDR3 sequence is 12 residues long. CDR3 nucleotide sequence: TGTGCCAGCAGCAACCGACAATACGAGCAGTACTTC. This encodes CASSNRQYEQYF.

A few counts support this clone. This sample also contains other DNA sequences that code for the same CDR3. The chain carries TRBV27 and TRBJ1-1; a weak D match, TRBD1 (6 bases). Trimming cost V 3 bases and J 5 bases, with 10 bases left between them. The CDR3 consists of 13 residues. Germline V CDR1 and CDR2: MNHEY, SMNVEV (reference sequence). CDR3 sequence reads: CASSFRGGTEAFF. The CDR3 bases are TGTGCCAGCAGTTTCAGGGGTGGGACTGAAGCTTTCTTT.

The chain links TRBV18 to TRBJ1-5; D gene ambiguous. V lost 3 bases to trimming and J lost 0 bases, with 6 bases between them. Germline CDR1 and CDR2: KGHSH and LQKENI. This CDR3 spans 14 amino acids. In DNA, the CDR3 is TGTGCCAGCTCACCTGGAAATAGCAATCAGCCCCAGCATTTT. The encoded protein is CASSPGNSNQPQHF.

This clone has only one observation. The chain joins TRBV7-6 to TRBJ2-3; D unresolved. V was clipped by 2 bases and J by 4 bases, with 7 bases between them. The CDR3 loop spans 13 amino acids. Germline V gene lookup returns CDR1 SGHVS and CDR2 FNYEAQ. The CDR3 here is CASSLSLADTQYF. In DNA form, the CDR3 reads TGTGCCAGCAGCTTAAGTTTGGCAGATACGCAGTATTTT.

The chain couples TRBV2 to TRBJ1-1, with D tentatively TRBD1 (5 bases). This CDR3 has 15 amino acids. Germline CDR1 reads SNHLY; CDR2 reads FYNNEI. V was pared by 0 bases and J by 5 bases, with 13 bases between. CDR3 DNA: TGTGCCAGCAGTGAAGCGGAACAGGTTAGGACTGAAGCTTTCTTT. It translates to CASSEAEQVRTEAFF.

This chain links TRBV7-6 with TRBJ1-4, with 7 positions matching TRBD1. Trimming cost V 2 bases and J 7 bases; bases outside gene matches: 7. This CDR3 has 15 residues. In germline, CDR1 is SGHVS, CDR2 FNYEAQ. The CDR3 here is CASSLNRGSGEKLFF. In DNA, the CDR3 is TGTGCCAGCAGCTTAAACAGGGGCTCCGGTGAAAAACTGTTTTTT. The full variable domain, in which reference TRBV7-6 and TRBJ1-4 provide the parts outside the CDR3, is GAGVSQSPRYKVTKRGQDVALRCDPISGHVSLYWYRQALGQGPEFLTYFNYEAQQDKSGLPNDRFSAERPEGSISTLTIQRTEQRDSAMYRCASSLNRGSGEKLFFGSGTQLSVL.

CDR3 bases: TGTGCCAGTAGTATTGAACAACGGCAAGATTCACCCCTCCACTTT. Its protein product is CASSIEQRQDSPLHF. The genes are TRBV19 and TRBJ1-6; no clear D. Trimming took 3 bases from V and 8 from J, leaving 14 bases between them. The CDR3 loop spans 15 amino acids. The germline CDR1 and CDR2 sequences are LNHDA and SQIVND (reference sequence).

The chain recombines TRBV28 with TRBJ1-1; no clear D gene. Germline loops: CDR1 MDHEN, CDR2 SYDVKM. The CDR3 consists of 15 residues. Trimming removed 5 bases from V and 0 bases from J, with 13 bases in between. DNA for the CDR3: TGTGCCAGCAGTGATATTTCCCTTATGAACACTGAAGCTTTCTTT. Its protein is CASSDISLMNTEAFF.

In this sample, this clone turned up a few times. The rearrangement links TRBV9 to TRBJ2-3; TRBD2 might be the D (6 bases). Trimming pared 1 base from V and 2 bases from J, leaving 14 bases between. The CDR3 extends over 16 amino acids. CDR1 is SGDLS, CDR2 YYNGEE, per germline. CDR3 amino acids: CASSVYSGEYTDTQYF. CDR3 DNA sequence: TGTGCCAGCAGCGTATATAGCGGAGAATACACAGATACGCAGTATTTT.

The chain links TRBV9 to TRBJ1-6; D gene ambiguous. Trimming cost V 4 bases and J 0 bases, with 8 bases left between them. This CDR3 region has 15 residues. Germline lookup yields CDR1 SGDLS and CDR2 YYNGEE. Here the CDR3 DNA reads TGTGCCAGCAGCCCCCGTAGCTCCTATAATTCACCCCTCCACTTT. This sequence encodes CASSPRSSYNSPLHF.

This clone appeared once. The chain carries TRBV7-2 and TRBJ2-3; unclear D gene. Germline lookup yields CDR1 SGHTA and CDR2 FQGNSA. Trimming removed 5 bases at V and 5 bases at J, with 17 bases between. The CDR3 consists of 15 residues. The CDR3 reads CASSPSFHLGDTQYF. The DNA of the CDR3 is TGTGCCAGCAGCCCCAGCTTCCACCTTGGAGATACGCAGTATTTT.